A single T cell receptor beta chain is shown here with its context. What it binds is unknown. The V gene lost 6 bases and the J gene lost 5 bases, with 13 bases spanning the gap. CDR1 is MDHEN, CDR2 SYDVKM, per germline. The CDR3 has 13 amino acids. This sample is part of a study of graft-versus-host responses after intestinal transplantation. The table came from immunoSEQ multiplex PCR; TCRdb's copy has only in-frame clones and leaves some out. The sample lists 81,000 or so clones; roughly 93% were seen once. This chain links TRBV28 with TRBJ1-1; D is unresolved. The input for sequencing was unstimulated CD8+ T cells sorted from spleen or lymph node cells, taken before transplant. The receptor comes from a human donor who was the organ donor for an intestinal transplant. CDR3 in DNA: TGTGCCAGCAGGTGGGAGAGTTGGACTGAAGCTTTCTTT. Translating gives CASRWESWTEAFF.